This record concerns one TCR beta chain sequence. The sample originates from a study of cytomegalovirus exposure and HLA in healthy donors. Trimming took off 1 base at V and 8 bases at J, with 11 bases between the two ends. The length of the CDR3 is 14 residues. Germline CDR1 SGHAT, CDR2 FQNNGV. The PCR had 60 Vbeta and 13 Jbeta primers. The table came from immunoSEQ multiplex PCR; TCRdb's copy has only in-frame clones and leaves some out. The top ten clones hold 5% to 6.5% of a sample with 200,000 to 250,000 clones, about four fifths of them seen once. The sequence was obtained from a woman between 40 and 55 years old in good health and CMV-seropositive. The V call is TRBV11-2, the J call TRBJ2-2, with D hard to call. Source material: PBMCs. CDR3 in amino acids: CASSLGASRGELFF. The CDR3 coding sequence is TGTGCCAGCAGCTTAGGAGCTAGTCGAGGGGAGCTGTTTTTT.